This TCR beta chain was captured by sequencing in a study of cytomegalovirus exposure and HLA in healthy donors. Findings and caveats of the study: In vitro data verified a few CMV-associated chains as specific for CMV antigens. Researchers catalogued over 150 TCR beta chains as cytomegalovirus-associated. First-cohort TCR clusters were later found to tend to co-occur in the roughly 130 validation repertoires.

The method was immunoSEQ multiplex PCR; TCRdb's version includes in-frame clones alone and lacks a portion of them. The table includes roughly 120,000 clones, 70% to 90% detected once. Details on this clone: Its cognate antigen is unknown.

The CDR3 covers 15 residues. J gave up 5 bases and V 2 bases, and 8 bases lay outside the gene matches. Germline CDR1 and CDR2: SGDLS and YYNGEE. Sequencing used PBMCs. The rearrangement links TRBV9 to TRBJ2-7; TRBD1 matches 9 bases. This sequence originates from a woman between 18 and 30 years old in good health and CMV-seropositive. The CDR3 nucleotides read TGTGCCAGCAGCGTGGGGGGACAGGGTGGAAACGAGCAGTACTTC. Residues: CASSVGGQGGNEQYF.